This T cell receptor (beta chain) was captured by sequencing in a study of blood T cell repertoires in COVID-19 (dated by TCRdb to between 2020 and 2021). At the level of the whole study: Collaborator samples came from the United States, Italy and Spain and covered acute and convalescent phases of COVID-19. Samples came from the ongoing ImmuneRACE study (first 160 participants) plus 1,254 subjects from 6 global collaborators. The sample metadata nearly always contained a de-identified subject ID, COVID-19 status, age in years and sex. The material from the prospective study consisted of cDNA or gDNA derived from T cells, B-cell-depleted T cells, or PBMCs. The repertoires were made available in a free public database intended to serve as a resource for research on the immune response to SARS-CoV-2. Deeply sampled blood TCRbeta repertoires from subjects exposed to, actively infected with, or recovered from COVID-19 were included in the dataset. HLA class I and class II types, where available, came from metadata supplied by the sample provider rather than from assay-based typing.

Regarding this clone: The specificity of this receptor is unknown. The input lacks base qualities; no much larger clone sits a single base away.

The immunoSEQ Assay, a bias-controlled multiplex PCR, was used to amplify TCRbeta CDR3 regions from genomic DNA. Turning to the authors' computational methods: Nucleated cell counts per sample were estimated from amplification of reference gene primers within the assay. Sequence reads were collapsed and filtered to measure the absolute abundance of every unique TCRbeta CDR3 rearrangement. For each sample, productive Simpson clonality was calculated as the square root of Simpson's diversity index over productive rearrangements. TCRdb mirrors the immuneACCESS table, restricted to in-frame sequences. Some clones are absent from its copies; in checked studies, under half trace to an unresolved V gene, and the reason for the others is unknown. D and trimming come from the DNA, and the V and J calls and clone size come from that table. Across this sample there are approximately 300,000 clones, with approximately 85% seen only once. About 1% of the sample belongs to the ten largest clones.

The CDR3 spans 19 residues, from the cysteine through the phenylalanine. Only the CDR3 DNA stays, 57 bases, in frame from base 1. As encoded in the germline V gene, CDR1 is KGHDR while CDR2 is SFDVKD. Trimming removed 5 bases from V and 0 bases from J; the gene matches leave 13 bases unexplained. One collaborating source in Seattle enrolled patients during active infection and followed them longitudinally through the course of disease. Each collaborating institution followed its own protocols to collect whole blood in K2EDTA tubes. For TCRbeta analysis, collaborators shipped samples in one of three forms: frozen whole blood, isolated PBMCs, or DNA extracted from either of those sample types. Results the study describes overall, beyond this receptor: The amount of clinical and demographic metadata varied by source and participant and was provided uncurated.

The sample was peripheral blood. The origin of this receptor is a human donor with COVID-19, enrolled during active disease. The donor label of this sample is uncertain. The rearranged chain carries TRBV24-1 and TRBJ2-2; 8 central bases correspond to TRBD2. The CDR3 protein sequence reads: CATSGREGLRAANTGELFF. The DNA sequence follows: TGTGCCACCAGTGGCCGGGAGGGGCTACGGGCAGCGAACACCGGGGAGCTGTTTTTT.